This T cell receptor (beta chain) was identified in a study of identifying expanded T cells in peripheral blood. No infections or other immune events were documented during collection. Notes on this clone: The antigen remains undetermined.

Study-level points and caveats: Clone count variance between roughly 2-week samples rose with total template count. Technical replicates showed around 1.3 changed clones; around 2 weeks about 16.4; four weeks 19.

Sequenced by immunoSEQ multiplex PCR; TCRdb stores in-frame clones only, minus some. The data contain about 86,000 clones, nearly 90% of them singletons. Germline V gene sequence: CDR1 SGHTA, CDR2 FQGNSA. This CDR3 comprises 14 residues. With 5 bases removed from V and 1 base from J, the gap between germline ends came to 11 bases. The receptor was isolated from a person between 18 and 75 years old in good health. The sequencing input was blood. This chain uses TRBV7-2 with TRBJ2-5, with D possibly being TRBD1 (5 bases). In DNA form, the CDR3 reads TGTGCCAGCAGCCAGGGTGGCAGCCAAGAGACCCAGTACTTC. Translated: CASSQGGSQETQYF.